This T cell receptor (beta chain) was profiled in a study of blood T cell repertoires in COVID-19. As for the study in general: Material from acute and convalescent COVID-19 was sourced from the United States, Italy and Spain.

Germline V gene data show CDR1 as LGHDT and CDR2 as YNNKEL (reference sequence). This CDR3 has 13 amino acids. The V gene end was trimmed by 7 bases and the J gene end by 9 bases; junction bases not matched to a gene: 7. Some clones are missing from TCRdb's copy, which holds only in-frame ones; the method was immunoSEQ multiplex PCR. The sample lists 300,000 to 450,000 clones, over 75% occurring once. This chain joins TRBV3-1 (or the pseudogene TRBV3-2) and TRBJ2-1; 9 bases are a match to TRBD1. This sequence originates from a man aged 18-30 years who had recovered from COVID-19. The sequencing sample was made of PBMCs or T cells enriched from blood (not recorded which). The CDR3 region has the DNA TGTGCCAGCACCGCGACAGGGGGAAGTGAGCAGTTCTTC. It translates to CASTATGGSEQFF.